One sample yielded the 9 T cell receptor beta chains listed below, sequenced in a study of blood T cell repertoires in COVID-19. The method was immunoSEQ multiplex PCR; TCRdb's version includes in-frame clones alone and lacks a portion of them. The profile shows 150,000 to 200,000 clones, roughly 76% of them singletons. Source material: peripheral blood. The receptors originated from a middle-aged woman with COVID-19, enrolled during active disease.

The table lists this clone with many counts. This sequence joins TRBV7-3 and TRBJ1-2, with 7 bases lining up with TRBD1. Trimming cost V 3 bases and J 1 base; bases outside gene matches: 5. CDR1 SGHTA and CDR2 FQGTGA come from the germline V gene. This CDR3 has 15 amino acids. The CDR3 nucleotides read TGTGCCAGCAGCTTGACCGGGACAGATAACTATGGCTACACCTTC. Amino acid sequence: CASSLTGTDNYGYTF.

For the CDR3, the DNA is TGCGCCAGCAGCTTAGTCGGGAGGGCCTCCTACGAGCAGTACTTC. This codes for CASSLVGRASYEQYF. V and J are TRBV5-1 and TRBJ2-7; TRBD2 matches 8 bases. The V and J ends lost 2 bases and 0 bases, in that order; junction bases with no gene match: 4. Germline V gene sequence: CDR1 SGHRS, CDR2 YFSETQ. This CDR3 has 15 amino acids. Variable domain in full (rest from reference TRBV5-1 and TRBJ2-7): KAGVTQTPRYLIKTRGQQVTLSCSPISGHRSVSWYQQTPGQGLQFLFEYFSETQRNKGNFPGRFSGRQFSNSRSEMNVSTLELGDSALYLCASSLVGRASYEQYFGPGTRLTVT.

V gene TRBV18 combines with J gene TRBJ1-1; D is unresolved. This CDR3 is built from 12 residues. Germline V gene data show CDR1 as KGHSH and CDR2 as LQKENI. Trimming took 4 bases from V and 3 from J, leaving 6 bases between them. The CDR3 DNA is TGTGCCAGCTCACGGGCAGACACTGAAGCTTTCTTT. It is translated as CASSRADTEAFF.

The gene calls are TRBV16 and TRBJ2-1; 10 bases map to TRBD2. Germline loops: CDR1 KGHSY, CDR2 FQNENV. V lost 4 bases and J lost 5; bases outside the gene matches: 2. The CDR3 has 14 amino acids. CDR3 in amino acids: CASSLGLANNEQFF. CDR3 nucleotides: TGTGCCAGCAGCCTGGGACTAGCGAACAATGAGCAGTTCTTC.

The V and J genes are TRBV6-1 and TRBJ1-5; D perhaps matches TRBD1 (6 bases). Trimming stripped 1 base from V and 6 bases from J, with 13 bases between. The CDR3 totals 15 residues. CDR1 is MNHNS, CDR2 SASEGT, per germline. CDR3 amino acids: CASSEVGGSGQPQHF. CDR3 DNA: TGTGCCAGCAGTGAAGTTGGGGGCTCGGGTCAGCCCCAGCATTTT.

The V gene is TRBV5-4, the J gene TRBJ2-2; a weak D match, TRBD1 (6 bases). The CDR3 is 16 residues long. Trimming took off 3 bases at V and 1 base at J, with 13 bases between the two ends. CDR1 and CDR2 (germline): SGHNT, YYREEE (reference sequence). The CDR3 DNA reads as TGTGCCAGCAGCTCCCGAGGGACACAGAACACCGGGGAGCTGTTTTTT. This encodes CASSSRGTQNTGELFF.

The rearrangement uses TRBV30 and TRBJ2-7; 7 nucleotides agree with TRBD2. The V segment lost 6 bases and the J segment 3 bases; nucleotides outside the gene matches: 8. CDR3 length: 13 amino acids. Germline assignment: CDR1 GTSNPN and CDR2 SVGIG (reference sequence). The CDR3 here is CACLRGKGYEQYF. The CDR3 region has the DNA TGTGCCTGCCTGCGGGGGAAGGGCTACGAGCAGTACTTC. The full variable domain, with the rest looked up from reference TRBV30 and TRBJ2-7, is SQTIHQWPATLVQPVGSPLSLECTVEGTSNPNLYWYRQAAGRGLQLLFYSVGIGQISSEVPQNLSASRPQDRQFILSSKKLLLSDSGFYLCACLRGKGYEQYFGPGTRLTVT.

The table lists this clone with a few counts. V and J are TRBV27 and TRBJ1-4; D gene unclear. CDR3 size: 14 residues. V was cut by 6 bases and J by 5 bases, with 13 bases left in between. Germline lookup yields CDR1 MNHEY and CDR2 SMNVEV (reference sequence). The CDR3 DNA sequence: TGTGCCAGCAGAATCTTCGCGGGGAATGAAAAACTGTTTTTT. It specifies CASRIFAGNEKLFF.

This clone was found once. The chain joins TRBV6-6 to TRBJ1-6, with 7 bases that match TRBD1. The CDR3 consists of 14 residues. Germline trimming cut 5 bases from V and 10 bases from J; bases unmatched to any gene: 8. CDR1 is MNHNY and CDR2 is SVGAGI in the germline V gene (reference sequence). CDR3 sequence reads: CASSLQGLDSPLHF. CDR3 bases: TGTGCCAGCAGTCTACAGGGGCTAGACTCACCCCTCCACTTT.